These 24 T cell receptor beta chains share one sample of origin, sequenced in a study of blood T cell repertoires in COVID-19. This table comes from immunoSEQ multiplex PCR, and its TCRdb copy is limited to in-frame clones, with some not included. This sample yields under 250,000 clones, of which 80% to 85% are seen a single time; about 9.8% belongs to the top ten. Sample: PBMCs or T cells enriched from blood (not recorded which). The receptors here all came from a woman in her 50s with acute COVID-19.

V and J are TRBV18 and TRBJ1-5; no firm D call. Germline CDR1 KGHSH, CDR2 LQKENI. The CDR3 runs 13 residues. Deletions cut 1 base from V and 6 bases from J, with 7 bases between. DNA of the CDR3: TGTGCCAGCTCACCACATTCGAGTCAGCCCCAGCATTTT. Amino acid sequence: CASSPHSSQPQHF. The complete variable domain, with remaining parts taken from reference TRBV18 and TRBJ1-5, reads NAGVMQNPRHLVRRRGQEARLRCSPMKGHSHVYWYRQLPEEGLKFMVYLQKENIIDESGMPKERFSAEFPKEGPSILRIQQVVRGDSAAYFCASSPHSSQPQHFGDGTRLSIL.

J is TRBJ2-5 and V is TRBV2, with D hard to call. CDR1 SNHLY and CDR2 FYNNEI come from the germline V gene. V lost 2 bases to trimming and J lost 2 bases, with 6 bases between them. The CDR3 consists of 13 residues. The CDR3 region has the DNA TGTGCCAGCAGTGAAAAGCCACAAGAGACCCAGTACTTC. This gives the protein CASSEKPQETQYF.

This clone was counted a single time. The chain uses TRBV28 and TRBJ2-7, with a weak D call TRBD1 (5 bases). The CDR3 is made up of 15 amino acids. Deletions cut 4 bases from V and 2 bases from J, with 15 bases between. Germline CDR1 is MDHEN and CDR2 is SYDVKM. The CDR3: CASSYPQAGTYEQYF. For the CDR3, the DNA is TGTGCCAGCAGTTATCCCCAAGCAGGGACCTACGAGCAGTACTTC.

The chain is built from TRBV14 and TRBJ1-1; D gene unclear. Germline CDR1 is SGHDN and CDR2 is FVKESK. This CDR3 is built from 13 residues. V lost 4 bases and J lost 0, with 6 bases in between. The CDR3 here is CASSLSVNTEAFF. CDR3 nucleotide sequence: TGTGCCAGCAGCCTGTCCGTGAACACTGAAGCTTTCTTT.

This clone was seen only once. The chain uses TRBV5-1 and TRBJ1-1, with TRBD1 identical over 7 bases. The CDR3 runs to 14 residues. Germline V lookup: CDR1 SGHRS, CDR2 YFSETQ. Unmatched junction bases numbered 6, after V lost 6 bases and J lost 1 base. This chain's CDR3 is CASTSGQPNTEAFF. CDR3 in DNA: TGCGCCAGCACCTCGGGACAGCCGAACACTGAAGCTTTCTTT.

V and J are TRBV12-3 or TRBV12-4 and TRBJ2-2, with D maybe TRBD2 (5 bases). The CDR3 covers 13 residues. Trimming removed 5 bases from V and 6 bases from J, with 10 bases in between. The CDR3 DNA reads TGTGCCAGCAGTCTCGGGATCGCCGGGGAGCTGTTTTTT. Amino acid sequence: CASSLGIAGELFF.

The chain links TRBV19 to TRBJ2-6; a weak D match, TRBD2 (7 bases). CDR3 length: 18 amino acids. Trimming stripped 6 bases from V and 0 bases from J, with 18 bases between. Germline CDR1 LNHDA, CDR2 SQIVND (reference sequence). CDR3 coding DNA: TGTGCCAGTAGCGGGGAGGGGGTTCCCGGCTCTGGGGCCAACGTCCTGACTTTC. The encoded protein is CASSGEGVPGSGANVLTF.

This rearrangement joins TRBV28 to TRBJ2-1, with D perhaps matching TRBD1 (6 bases). CDR1 and CDR2 (germline): MDHEN, SYDVKM. This CDR3 has 15 amino acids. V was clipped by 7 bases and J by 1 base, with 14 bases between them. Written as DNA, the CDR3 is TGTGCCAGCACGGGTAGCCAGGGGTCCTACAATGAGCAGTTCTTC. Its protein is CASTGSQGSYNEQFF.

The chain carries TRBV3-1 (or the pseudogene TRBV3-2) and TRBJ2-3, with 10 positions matching TRBD2. CDR1 LGHDT and CDR2 YNNKEL come from the germline V gene (reference sequence). CDR3 length equals 13 residues. V lost 2 bases, J lost 14 bases, and 7 bases stayed unmatched. The CDR3 DNA reads TGTGCCAGCAGCCAATCCACTAGCGGGGCGGGGTATTTT. The encoded protein is CASSQSTSGAGYF.

This clone was picked up a small number of times. The chain has TRBV11-3 and TRBJ2-7; 9 positions match TRBD1. The germline V gene encodes CDR1 SGHNT and CDR2 YENEEA. The CDR3 has 15 amino acids. V dropped 5 bases and J dropped 2; count of bases not matched to a gene: 7. The CDR3 loop is CASSAQGQGPYEQYF. CDR3 DNA: TGTGCCAGCAGCGCTCAGGGACAGGGCCCCTACGAGCAGTACTTC. Complete variable domain (other parts from reference TRBV11-3 and TRBJ2-7): EAGVVQSPRYKIIEKKQPVAFWCNPISGHNTLYWYLQNLGQGPELLIRYENEEAVDDSQLPKDRFSAERLKGVDSTLKIQPAELGDSAVYLCASSAQGQGPYEQYFGPGTRLTVT.

The chain combines TRBV6-5 with TRBJ2-7, with D possibly being TRBD1 (6 bases). The V end was cut by 0 bases, the J end by 1 base, with 7 bases between. Germline loops: CDR1 MNHEY, CDR2 SVGAGI. This CDR3 is built from 14 residues. The CDR3, as DNA: TGTGCCAGCAGTTACTCAGGACAGTCCTACGAGCAGTACTTC. It encodes CASSYSGQSYEQYF.

This chain links TRBV28 with TRBJ2-5; maybe TRBD1 (5 bases). The CDR3 loop spans 17 amino acids. Trimming cost V 3 bases and J 7 bases, with 24 bases left between them. Germline CDR1 is MDHEN and CDR2 is SYDVKM. CDR3 sequence: CASSFIQAGPLSGTQYF. The CDR3 coding sequence is TGTGCCAGCAGTTTTATCCAGGCAGGGCCTTTAAGTGGGACCCAGTACTTC. Full variable domain (missing parts from reference TRBV28 and TRBJ2-5): DVKVTQSSRYLVKRTGEKVFLECVQDMDHENMFWYRQDPGLGLRLIYFSYDVKMKEKGDIPEGYSVSREKKERFSLILESASTNQTSMYLCASSFIQAGPLSGTQYFGPGTRLLVL.

This chain links TRBV15 with TRBJ2-3; 8 positions agree with TRBD1. CDR3 length: 16 amino acids. V was clipped by 5 bases and J by 1 base; unmatched bases: 8. The germline V gene has CDR1 LNHNV and CDR2 YYDKDF (reference sequence). As DNA, the CDR3 is TGTGCCACCAGCGGGACCAGGGGGCGGGGCACAGATACGCAGTATTTT. Amino acids: CATSGTRGRGTDTQYF.

The chain has TRBV20-1 and TRBJ1-5, with a weak D call TRBD1 (5 bases). CDR1 is DFQATT, CDR2 SNEGSKA, per germline (reference sequence). With 3 bases removed from V and 7 bases from J, the gap between germline ends came to 16 bases. This CDR3 is 14 amino acids long. CDR3 in DNA: TGCAGTGCTAGTCTCACTATAGGGGAACAGCCCCAGCATTTT. Translation: CSASLTIGEQPQHF.

The chain recombines TRBV12-3 or TRBV12-4 with TRBJ1-2; TRBD1 might be the D (6 bases). V was shortened by 5 bases and J by 4 bases, with 11 bases between the two germline ends. This CDR3 contains 13 residues. DNA for the CDR3: TGTGCCAGCAGTCCGTGGACAGCCTATGGCTACACCTTC. Protein product: CASSPWTAYGYTF.

This chain joins TRBV6-5 and TRBJ2-2, with a weak D call TRBD1 (8 bases). Germline V CDR1 and CDR2: MNHEY, SVGAGI. V lost 6 bases, J lost 5 bases, and 16 bases lay in between. This CDR3 contains 15 residues. CDR3 protein: CASRVDRGGTGELFF. The CDR3 DNA is TGTGCCAGCAGGGTAGACAGGGGAGGGACCGGGGAGCTGTTTTTT.

This clone was found once. This rearrangement joins TRBV5-1 to TRBJ2-1, with 7 bases matching TRBD1. CDR3 length: 15 amino acids. CDR1 SGHRS and CDR2 YFSETQ come from the germline V gene. Unmatched junction bases numbered 8, after V lost 2 bases and J lost 6 bases. DNA for the CDR3: TGCGCCAGCAGCTTAACAGGGGTCCTATTCAATGAGCAGTTCTTC. Translated, it gives CASSLTGVLFNEQFF.

The rearrangement uses TRBV4-2 and TRBJ1-1; D is perhaps TRBD1 (5 bases). From germline, CDR1 is LGHNA and CDR2 YNFKEQ. This CDR3 region has 14 residues. V lost 0 bases to trimming and J lost 8 bases, with 13 bases between them. The CDR3 protein is CASSQEDRDLEAFF. CDR3 sequence (DNA): TGTGCCAGCAGCCAAGAGGACCGGGACTTAGAAGCTTTCTTT.

About this clone itself: Just one base apart from a much larger clone, this may be a read error. The sample contains more than one DNA sequence encoding this CDR3. The chain recombines TRBV7-2 with TRBJ2-7; perhaps TRBD2 as D (6 bases). Germline V gene data show CDR1 as SGHTA and CDR2 as FQGNSA. CDR3 length: 14 residues. V lost 5 bases, J lost 1 base, and 12 bases lay in between. This chain's CDR3 is CASSPTSPSYEQYF. As DNA, the CDR3 is TGTGCCAGCAGCCCGACTAGTCCATCCTACGAGCAGTACTTC.

This clone is categorized as medium-sized. The chain uses TRBV5-1 and TRBJ2-1, with D possibly matching TRBD2 (6 bases). The ends were cut back, 1 base at V and 6 bases at J, with 11 bases in the middle. Germline CDR1 and CDR2: SGHRS and YFSETQ. There are 14 residues in the CDR3. This CDR3 is CASSLSRTTNEQFF. The CDR3 DNA is TGCGCCAGCAGCTTGAGTAGGACTACCAATGAGCAGTTCTTC.

The chain joins TRBV19 to TRBJ1-1, with 7 bases aligning to TRBD1. Looked up from germline, CDR1 is LNHDA and CDR2 is SQIVND (reference sequence). The CDR3 is 12 residues long. V dropped 7 bases and J dropped 4; count of bases not matched to a gene: 3. In nucleotides, the CDR3 is TGTGCCAGTATGGACAGGTTCACTGAAGCTTTCTTT. Protein sequence: CASMDRFTEAFF.

V is TRBV19 and J is TRBJ1-2, with D possibly matching TRBD1 (5 bases). Germline V gives CDR1 LNHDA, CDR2 SQIVND (reference sequence). The CDR3 totals 14 residues. Trimming took off 5 bases at V and 0 bases at J, with 10 bases between the two ends. CDR3 in amino acids: CASSEAGPNYGYTF. The CDR3 coding sequence is TGTGCCAGTAGTGAGGCGGGGCCTAACTATGGCTACACCTTC.

The CDR3 nucleotides are TGCAGCGTTGAAGCCCGCAGGGGGCGCACTGAAGCTTTCTTT. Translation gives CSVEARRGRTEAFF. The chain combines TRBV29-1 with TRBJ1-1; TRBD1 matches at 8 bases. Germline V lookup: CDR1 SQVTM, CDR2 ANQGSEA. V gave up 1 base and J gave up 4 bases; unmatched junction bases: 5. The CDR3 spans 14 residues. The variable domain in full, with the rest retrieved from reference TRBV29-1 and TRBJ1-1, is SAVISQKPSRDICQRGTSLTIQCQVDSQVTMMFWYRQQPGQSLTLIATANQGSEATYESGFVIDKFPISRPNLTFSTLTVSNMSPEDSSIYLCSVEARRGRTEAFFGQGTRLTVV.

This clone came up once. The gene calls are TRBV3-1 (or the pseudogene TRBV3-2) and TRBJ1-1, with TRBD1 matching 10 bases. The CDR3 totals 14 residues. Per the germline V gene, CDR1 is LGHDT and CDR2 is YNNKEL (reference sequence). The junction had 7 bases not matched to a gene; V was cut back by 2 bases and J by 10 bases. The CDR3 nucleotides are TGTGCCAGCAGCCAACCGACCCGGACAGGGGGAGCTTTCTTT. This sequence encodes CASSQPTRTGGAFF.